This T cell receptor beta chain originates from a study of T-cell reconstitution after alpha-beta-depleted transplantation in children. Study outcomes and limitations: When one year had passed after transplant, most T-cell counts and diversity came from newly produced T cells. As was reported, about two months after transplant, alpha-beta T cells came from several hundred expanded graft clones.

Germline V gene sequence: CDR1 LNHNV, CDR2 YYDKDF (reference sequence). V lost 3 bases to trimming and J lost 2 bases, with 7 bases between them. The CDR3 length is 13 residues. As it was prepared, the TCRbeta library received unique molecular identifiers. Via MiXCR, TCRdb re-called the PCR reads, giving one row per CDR3 protein. The data contain 280,000 or so distinct CDR3 sequences, 11% of them singletons. This clonotype was observed at least ten times. Antigen: not known. The sequencing here drew on peripheral blood, taken 180 days after TCRalphabeta/CD19-depleted stem cell transplant. The sequence was obtained from a male patient aged 2-10 years who had a stem cell transplant for chronic granulomatous disease, so the T cells may come from the graft donor. This sequence joins TRBV15 and TRBJ2-5; the D is unclear. The CDR3 sequence: CATSSRIQETQYF. CDR3 sequence (DNA): TGTGCCACCAGCAGTCGGATTCAAGAGACCCAGTACTTC.